Following are 2 T cell receptor beta chains from one sample sequenced in a study of early T cells in non-severe SARS-CoV-2 infection. TCRdb reprocessed the 5' RACE reads with MiXCR, giving one entry per CDR3 protein. The data contain under 60,000 distinct CDR3 sequences, approximately 8% of them singletons. The sequenced material came from whole blood. The source of these receptors is an adult who was a healthcare worker with PCR-confirmed SARS-CoV-2 infection or an uninfected control (not recorded which).

The V call is TRBV20-1, the J call TRBJ2-1; D gene uncertain. In germline, CDR1 is DFQATT, CDR2 SNEGSKA (reference sequence). The CDR3 runs 11 residues. V was cut by 3 bases and J by 12 bases, with 12 bases left in between. The CDR3 DNA reads TGCAGTGCTAGCCCAAGCCTGCGGCAGTTCTTC. Translated: CSASPSLRQFF.

This clonotype was counted ten times or more. This chain uses TRBV5-4 with TRBJ2-1; 15 bases align to TRBD2. The trim removed 4 bases at V and 4 bases at J, leaving 6 bases unmatched. Per the germline V gene, CDR1 is SGHNT and CDR2 is YYREEE (reference sequence). This CDR3 has 17 residues. CDR3 region: CASSPPGLAGGYNEQFF. Written as DNA, the CDR3 is TGTGCCAGCAGCCCCCCGGGACTAGCGGGAGGTTACAATGAGCAGTTCTTC.